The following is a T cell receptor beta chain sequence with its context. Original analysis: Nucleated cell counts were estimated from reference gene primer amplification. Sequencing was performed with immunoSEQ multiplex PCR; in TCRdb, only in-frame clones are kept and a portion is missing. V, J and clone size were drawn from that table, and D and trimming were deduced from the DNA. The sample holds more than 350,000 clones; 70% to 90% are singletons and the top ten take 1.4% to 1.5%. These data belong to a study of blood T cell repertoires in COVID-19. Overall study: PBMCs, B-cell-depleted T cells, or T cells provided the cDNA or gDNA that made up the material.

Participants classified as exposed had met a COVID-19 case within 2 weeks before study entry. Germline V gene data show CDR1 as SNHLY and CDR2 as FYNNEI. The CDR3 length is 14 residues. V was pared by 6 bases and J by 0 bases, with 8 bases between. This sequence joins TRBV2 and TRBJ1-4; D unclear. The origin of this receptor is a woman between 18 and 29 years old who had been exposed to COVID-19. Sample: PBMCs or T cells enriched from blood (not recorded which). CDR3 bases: TGTGCCAGCAGGTCGAGTTCAACTAATGAAAAACTGTTTTTT. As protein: CASRSSSTNEKLFF.